These 32 T cell receptor beta chains originate from one sample sequenced in a study of response to subunit inactivated influenza vaccine. Via MiXCR, TCRdb re-called the RT-PCR reads, giving one row per CDR3 protein. The sample lists some 800,000 distinct CDR3 sequences, 21% occurring once. The sample in question was PBMCs from blood, obtained roughly 5 days after vaccination. These receptors were obtained from a man aged 50-60 years who received an inactivated influenza vaccine.

Only a few counts were recorded for this clonotype. The chain uses TRBV7-9 and TRBJ2-7; unclear D gene. V lost 4 bases, J lost 2 bases, and 12 bases lay in between. Per germline, CDR1 SEHNR and CDR2 FQNEAQ (reference sequence). The CDR3 spans 14 residues. Here the CDR3 reads CASSSPVSTYEQYF. DNA for the CDR3: TGTGCCAGCAGCTCACCCGTTTCGACCTACGAGCAGTACTTC.

This clonotype was recorded a few times. The J gene is TRBJ2-5, the V gene TRBV28; TRBD1 matches at 7 bases. The CDR3 sequence is 13 residues long. The ends lost 9 bases at V and 2 bases at J; junction bases unmatched: 6. Germline CDR1 MDHEN, CDR2 SYDVKM. CDR3 DNA sequence: TGTGCCAGTGAACGGGACAGACAAGAGACCCAGTACTTC. Amino acid sequence: CASERDRQETQYF.

In its sample, this clonotype was seen a few times. The rearrangement links TRBV6-5 to TRBJ1-2, with 8 bases identical to TRBD1. Germline V CDR1 and CDR2: MNHEY, SVGAGI. The CDR3 has 15 residues. Trimming removed 4 bases from V and 5 bases from J; junction bases left unmatched: 9. CDR3 amino acids: CASSSRQGMSYGYTF. The CDR3 nucleotides read TGTGCCAGCAGTTCACGACAGGGGATGTCTTATGGCTACACCTTC.

On this clonotype: A read error may account for a junction end that differs from germline. The chain uses TRBV6-2 or TRBV6-3 and TRBJ2-5, with D uncertain. Germline assignment: CDR1 MNHEY and CDR2 SVGEGT. The CDR3 runs 11 residues. CDR3 amino acids: CASSYSRLTVF. The DNA of the CDR3 is TGTGCCAGCAGTTACTCTCGGCTTACTGTCTTC.

The sample holds a few counts of this clonotype. The V gene is TRBV28, the J gene TRBJ2-7; no clear D gene. CDR3 length: 13 amino acids. The ends were cut back, 3 bases at V and 1 base at J, with 7 bases in the middle. CDR1 MDHEN and CDR2 SYDVKM come from the germline V gene. CDR3 nucleotides: TGTGCCAGCAGTTTGCCGGAATCCTACGAGCAGTACTTC. It yields the protein CASSLPESYEQYF.

The J gene is TRBJ2-1, the V gene TRBV9, with D possibly TRBD1 on 6 matching bases. Trimming stripped 5 bases from V and 0 bases from J, with 15 bases between. This CDR3 comprises 16 residues. Germline V gene sequence: CDR1 SGDLS, CDR2 YYNGEE. The CDR3, as DNA: TGTGCCAGCAGAAATATTACAGGGAGCTCCTACAATGAGCAGTTCTTC. Protein product: CASRNITGSSYNEQFF.

The gene calls are TRBV9 and TRBJ2-3, with TRBD2 identical over 7 bases. Losses at the gene ends were 0 bases for V and 2 bases for J; bases not matched to a gene: 6. The CDR3 has 16 residues. Germline CDR1 is SGDLS and CDR2 is YYNGEE. CDR3 in amino acids: CASSVGSSGSTDTQYF. CDR3 bases: TGTGCCAGCAGCGTAGGTTCTAGCGGTTCCACAGATACGCAGTATTTT. Complete variable domain (other parts from reference TRBV9 and TRBJ2-3): DSGVTQTPKHLITATGQRVTLRCSPRSGDLSVYWYQQSLDQGLQFLIQYYNGEERAKGNILERFSAQQFPDLHSELNLSSLELGDSALYFCASSVGSSGSTDTQYFGPGTRLTVL.

V gene TRBV6-2 or TRBV6-3 combines with J gene TRBJ2-7; weak D call: TRBD2 (5 bases). CDR3 size: 14 residues. Between the trimmed V and J ends, which lost 5 bases and 2 bases, there was a span of 13 bases. Germline assignment: CDR1 MNHEY and CDR2 SVGEGT. The CDR3 DNA reads as TGTGCCAGCAGTCAGCCAAGCGGACCCTACGAGCAGTACTTC. Translated, it gives CASSQPSGPYEQYF.

The CDR3 DNA reads TGTGCCCTCAGTTTAATCTGGGGCTTGGACCGTGATAACTATGGCTACACCTTC. Its translation: CALSLIWGLDRDNYGYTF. The chain recombines TRBV27 with TRBJ1-2, with D perhaps TRBD1 (5 bases). CDR3 length: 18 residues. V was trimmed by 11 bases and J by 1 base, leaving 29 bases between them. Germline V lookup: CDR1 MNHEY, CDR2 SMNVEV (reference sequence).

This clonotype occurred a few times. The gene calls are TRBV4-2 and TRBJ1-5, with D uncertain. V dropped 0 bases and J dropped 5 bases, with 5 bases sitting between them. Germline loops: CDR1 LGHNA, CDR2 YNFKEQ. The CDR3 sequence is 13 residues long. CDR3 nucleotide sequence: TGTGCCAGCAGCCAAGATATGGATCAGCCCCAGCATTTT. It yields the protein CASSQDMDQPQHF.

This clonotype was seen more than once but under ten times. The rearrangement joins TRBV7-2 to TRBJ2-2; D possibly corresponds to TRBD2 (6 bases). V was pared by 1 base and J by 5 bases, with 8 bases between. CDR1 and CDR2 from the germline V gene are SGHTA and FQGNSA. This CDR3 has 14 residues. This CDR3 reads CASSLDGRTGELFF. Here the CDR3 DNA reads TGTGCCAGCAGCTTAGACGGGAGAACCGGGGAGCTGTTTTTT.

The chain combines TRBV11-2 with TRBJ2-3, with D perhaps matching TRBD1 (5 bases). This CDR3 has 17 residues. V dropped 2 bases and J dropped 2 bases, with 17 bases sitting between them. Germline CDR1 is SGHAT and CDR2 is FQNNGV. The DNA of the CDR3 is TGTGCCAGCAGCTTAACCTCAGGGCCCCTATCCACAGATACGCAGTATTTT. Translating gives CASSLTSGPLSTDTQYF.

J is TRBJ2-5 and V is TRBV29-1; unclear D gene. The V gene lost 3 bases and the J gene lost 5 bases, with 10 bases spanning the gap. Looked up from germline, CDR1 is SQVTM and CDR2 is ANQGSEA. The length of the CDR3 is 12 residues. In DNA form, the CDR3 reads TGCAGCGTTGATAGAGGTCTTGAGACCCAGTACTTC. It encodes CSVDRGLETQYF.

The rearrangement links TRBV25-1 to TRBJ2-7; D unresolved. Trimming stripped 2 bases from V and 6 bases from J, with 5 bases between. The CDR3 totals 11 residues. Germline-derived CDR1 and CDR2 are MGHDK and SYGVNS. The CDR3 loop is CASSEGIEQYF. CDR3 DNA sequence: TGTGCCAGCAGTGAAGGCATCGAGCAGTACTTC.

This clonotype was seen a few times. The chain links TRBV5-1 to TRBJ2-7; 9 nucleotides agree with TRBD1. This CDR3 contains 14 residues. Trimming took 0 bases from V and 9 from J; bases not matched to a gene: 7. The V gene's germline CDR1 is SGHRS and CDR2 YFSETQ. The CDR3 DNA reads as TGCGCCAGCAGCTTGGGGACAGGGGAAGTGAGGCAGTACTTC. It is translated as CASSLGTGEVRQYF.

The chain has TRBV14 and TRBJ2-6; D unresolved. Trimming removed 0 bases at V and 0 bases at J, with 3 bases between. CDR3 length equals 15 residues. Germline V gene lookup returns CDR1 SGHDN and CDR2 FVKESK. CDR3 amino acids: CASSQDHSGANVLTF. CDR3 DNA: TGTGCCAGCAGCCAAGACCACTCTGGGGCCAACGTCCTGACTTTC.

This clonotype was detected a few times. The chain recombines TRBV27 with TRBJ2-7; the D call may be TRBD1 or TRBD2 (6 bases each). The germline gives CDR1 MNHEY, CDR2 SMNVEV (reference sequence). V lost 5 bases to trimming and J lost 0 bases, with 11 bases between them. This CDR3 has 14 amino acids. The CDR3 nucleotides are TGTGCCAGCAGTGGGGGGCGGGGCTCCTACGAGCAGTACTTC. Encoded protein: CASSGGRGSYEQYF.

This clonotype was counted a few times. This chain connects TRBV28 to TRBJ2-3; D uncertain. V dropped 5 bases and J dropped 3 bases, with 15 bases sitting between them. The CDR3 runs to 15 residues. Per the germline V gene, CDR1 is MDHEN and CDR2 is SYDVKM. The CDR3: CASSPRYGRTDTQYF. Written as DNA, the CDR3 is TGTGCCAGCAGTCCTCGATACGGAAGGACAGATACGCAGTATTTT.

Ten or more counts support this clonotype. J is TRBJ2-7 and V is TRBV6-1; 7 bases agree with TRBD1. This CDR3 has 14 amino acids. CDR1 is MNHNS and CDR2 is SASEGT in the germline V gene. Trimming removed 6 bases from V and 0 bases from J; junction bases left unmatched: 5. The CDR3 bases are TGTGCCAGCAGACCCCGGACAGGCTCCTACGAGCAGTACTTC. Protein: CASRPRTGSYEQYF.

A few counts support this clonotype. The chain is built from TRBV5-5 and TRBJ2-1; TRBD2 might be the D (5 bases). V was cut by 0 bases and J by 0 bases, with 10 bases left in between. Per the germline V gene, CDR1 is SGHKS and CDR2 is YYEKEE (reference sequence). The CDR3 runs 16 residues. The CDR3 spells CASSLGATTSYNEQFF. As DNA, the CDR3 is TGTGCCAGCAGCTTGGGGGCGACTACCTCCTACAATGAGCAGTTCTTC.

This clonotype was observed at least ten times. V and J are TRBV27 and TRBJ1-4, with a possible D match to TRBD1 (6 bases). Germline assignment: CDR1 MNHEY and CDR2 SMNVEV (reference sequence). This CDR3 has 15 amino acids. V was pared by 5 bases and J by 0 bases, with 10 bases between. The CDR3: CASSRTAATNEKLFF. The DNA of the CDR3 is TGTGCCAGCAGTCGGACAGCCGCAACTAATGAAAAACTGTTTTTT.

This clonotype has only a few counts. The V call is TRBV24-1, the J call TRBJ2-1; the D gene is possibly TRBD1 (5 bases). CDR3 length equals 16 residues. V gave up 4 bases and J gave up 0 bases, with 12 bases separating them. Germline V CDR1 and CDR2: KGHDR, SFDVKD. CDR3 nucleotides: TGTGCCACCAGTGAGGAACAGGTGAGCTCCTACAATGAGCAGTTCTTC. It translates to CATSEEQVSSYNEQFF.

V is TRBV12-3 or TRBV12-4 and J is TRBJ2-7, with D uncertain. The V end was cut by 3 bases, the J end by 7 bases, with 10 bases between. The CDR3 has 12 amino acids. The CDR3 DNA reads TGTGCCAGCAGTTTTTCAGAGCTAGAGCAGTACTTC. Its translation is CASSFSELEQYF.

This clonotype was seen more than once but under ten times. This chain connects TRBV20-1 to TRBJ2-4, with 11 bases matching TRBD2. The length of the CDR3 is 16 residues. From germline, CDR1 is DFQATT and CDR2 SNEGSKA (reference sequence). The V segment lost 6 bases and the J segment 4 bases; nucleotides outside the gene matches: 11. CDR3 amino acids: CSAQRRTSGGKNIQYF. CDR3 DNA: TGCAGTGCGCAAAGAAGAACTAGCGGGGGAAAAAACATTCAGTACTTC.

The chain is built from TRBV5-6 and TRBJ2-3; D gene uncertain. Germline V gives CDR1 SGHDT, CDR2 YYEEEE. This CDR3 is built from 14 residues. V lost 3 bases, J lost 2 bases, and 10 bases lay in between. The DNA for the CDR3 is TGTGCCAGCAGCTCAGCTCGGACCACAGATACGCAGTATTTT. The encoded protein is CASSSARTTDTQYF.

CDR3 sequence reads: CASSLEGGTGYTF. Written as DNA, the CDR3 is TGTGCCAGCAGCTTAGAAGGGGGTACTGGCTACACCTTC. The genes are TRBV11-2 and TRBJ1-2, with D possibly matching TRBD1 (6 bases). In germline, CDR1 is SGHAT, CDR2 FQNNGV. The CDR3 contains 13 residues. Trimming removed 0 bases from V and 7 bases from J, with 9 bases in between.

This clonotype appeared a few times. The V and J genes are TRBV7-2 and TRBJ2-2; no clear D gene. The V gene lost 2 bases and the J gene lost 7 bases, with 11 bases spanning the gap. The CDR3 is made up of 14 amino acids. Germline assignment: CDR1 SGHTA and CDR2 FQGNSA. CDR3 DNA sequence: TGTGCCAGCAGCTTACACTTCGATCTCGGGGAGCTGTTTTTT. Protein: CASSLHFDLGELFF. The variable domain in full, with the rest retrieved from reference TRBV7-2 and TRBJ2-2, is GAGVSQSPSNKVTEKGKDVELRCDPISGHTALYWYRQSLGQGLEFLIYFQGNSAPDKSGLPSDRFSAERTGGSVSTLTIQRTQQEDSAVYLCASSLHFDLGELFFGEGSRLTVL.

The chain couples TRBV4-1 to TRBJ2-1; D ambiguous. Germline values: CDR1 MGHRA, CDR2 YSYEKL. V gave up 0 bases and J gave up 6 bases, with 9 bases separating them. The CDR3 runs to 14 residues. The CDR3 protein is CASSQDERANEQFF. CDR3 DNA sequence: TGCGCCAGCAGCCAAGATGAGAGAGCCAATGAGCAGTTCTTC.

A few counts support this clonotype. V is TRBV10-2 and J is TRBJ2-1; TRBD1 aligns across 11 bases. This CDR3 spans 14 amino acids. V gave up 8 bases and J gave up 7 bases; unmatched junction bases: 7. The germline V gene has CDR1 WSHSY and CDR2 SAAADI. The CDR3 nucleotides are TGCGCCAGCGATGGGACAGGGGGTGTGAATGAGCAGTTCTTC. This sequence encodes CASDGTGGVNEQFF.

Turning to this clonotype: A much larger clone lies a single base off, so this may be a read error. The V call is TRBV5-6, the J call TRBJ2-5; the D is unclear. The CDR3 contains 13 residues. CDR1 and CDR2 from the germline V gene are SGHDT and YYEEEE. CDR3 coding DNA: TGTGCCGGCAGCTTCGGGTCCCAAGAGACCCAGTACTTC. Translating gives CAGSFGSQETQYF.

This clonotype showed up just a few times. This rearrangement joins TRBV20-1 to TRBJ2-1; possible D gene TRBD1, 6 bases. V lost 8 bases and J 6 bases, leaving 14 bases between the germline ends. Germline V CDR1 and CDR2: DFQATT, SNEGSKA (reference sequence). There are 12 residues in the CDR3. The CDR3 region has the DNA TGCAGTCTCGGGACACCACGCAATGAGCAGTTCTTC. Its translation is CSLGTPRNEQFF.

In its sample, this clonotype was seen a few times. This chain uses TRBV3-1 with TRBJ2-7, with 8 nucleotides matching TRBD1. After removal of 3 bases from V and 9 bases from J, the junction contained 7 bases not matched to a gene. Germline V gene lookup returns CDR1 LGHDT and CDR2 YNNKEL (reference sequence). The CDR3 totals 13 residues. DNA of the CDR3: TGTGCCAGCAGCCATAAGACAGGGGAACCGCAGTACTTC. Its protein is CASSHKTGEPQYF.